Listed here are 8 T cell receptor beta chains from one sample, sequenced in a study of regulatory and conventional T cells in RAG deficiency. Profiling relied on immunoSEQ multiplex PCR, and the TCRdb table lists in-frame clones only, not all of them. The sample lists around 3,500 clones, roughly 94% occurring once. Genomic DNA came from blood regulatory T cells gated CD4+ CD25-high CD127-low. This sample was also put to use in a study of regulatory T cells. That paper states: Primers: 52 TRBV forward and 13 TRBJ reverse.

The material sequenced was CD4+ Tregs sorted from blood. These receptors originate from a human donor in good health.

The rearrangement links TRBV10-1 to TRBJ2-5; 7 nucleotides line up with TRBD1. The germline CDR1 and CDR2 sequences are WNHNN and SYGVQD (reference sequence). The CDR3 contains 14 residues. V lost 2 bases, J lost 5 bases, and 5 bases stayed unmatched. The DNA of the CDR3 is TGCGCCAGCAGTGAGGAAGGGGGCCGGGAGACCCAGTACTTC. It specifies CASSEEGGRETQYF.

The CDR3 loop is CASSIGRGARGYTF. The CDR3 DNA is TGTGCCAGTAGTATAGGGCGAGGGGCGCGGGGCTACACCTTC. V and J are TRBV19 and TRBJ1-2, with D maybe TRBD1 (5 bases). This CDR3 contains 14 residues. Trimming stripped 1 base from V and 8 bases from J, with 14 bases between. Germline CDR1 reads LNHDA; CDR2 reads SQIVND (reference sequence).

The rearrangement links TRBV6-6 to TRBJ2-7; D possibly corresponds to TRBD1 (6 bases). V lost 5 bases and J 6 bases, leaving 20 bases between the germline ends. This CDR3 has 15 residues. Germline CDR1 is MNHNY and CDR2 is SVGAGI (reference sequence). The CDR3 DNA reads TGTGCCAGCAGTCAATCCTCGCCAGGGGCGTCCGAGCAGTACTTC. Translation gives CASSQSSPGASEQYF.

This clone was counted a few times. The chain's CDR3 is CASSEQEGYGGTDTQYF. The CDR3 DNA sequence: TGTGCCAGCAGCGAGCAAGAGGGGTACGGCGGCACAGATACGCAGTATTTT. This rearrangement joins TRBV7-9 to TRBJ2-3; D tentatively reads TRBD1 or TRBD2 (5 bases each). Trimming pared 5 bases from V and 1 base from J, leaving 19 bases between. CDR1 SEHNR and CDR2 FQNEAQ come from the germline V gene (reference sequence). The CDR3 is made up of 17 amino acids. The full variable domain, in which reference TRBV7-9 and TRBJ2-3 provide the parts outside the CDR3, is DTGVSQNPRHKITKRGQNVTFRCDPISEHNRLYWYRQTLGQGPEFLTYFQNEAQLEKSRLLSDRFSAERPKGSFSTLEIQRTEQGDSAMYLCASSEQEGYGGTDTQYFGPGTRLTVL.

V and J are TRBV5-1 and TRBJ1-1, with D unclear. The germline V gene encodes CDR1 SGHRS and CDR2 YFSETQ. Trimming took 4 bases from V and 1 from J, leaving 8 bases between them. This CDR3 is built from 13 residues. This chain's CDR3 is CASSTLQNTEAFF. The CDR3 DNA follows: TGCGCCAGCAGCACACTACAGAACACTGAAGCTTTCTTT. The entire variable domain, with the rest obtained from reference TRBV5-1 and TRBJ1-1, is as follows: KAGVTQTPRYLIKTRGQQVTLSCSPISGHRSVSWYQQTPGQGLQFLFEYFSETQRNKGNFPGRFSGRQFSNSRSEMNVSTLELGDSALYLCASSTLQNTEAFFGQGTRLTVV.

This rearrangement joins TRBV11-3 to TRBJ2-3, with 8 bases fitting TRBD2. This CDR3 comprises 16 residues. The V gene end was trimmed by 4 bases and the J gene end by 3 bases; junction bases not matched to a gene: 9. The germline gives CDR1 SGHNT, CDR2 YENEEA. The CDR3 spells CASSSNSGSGTDTQYF. In DNA, the CDR3 is TGTGCCAGCAGCTCAAACAGCGGGAGTGGTACAGATACGCAGTATTTT. The variable domain in full, with the rest retrieved from reference TRBV11-3 and TRBJ2-3, is EAGVVQSPRYKIIEKKQPVAFWCNPISGHNTLYWYLQNLGQGPELLIRYENEEAVDDSQLPKDRFSAERLKGVDSTLKIQPAELGDSAVYLCASSSNSGSGTDTQYFGPGTRLTVL.

In its sample, this clone was seen once. The chain joins TRBV2 to TRBJ2-7; TRBD2 aligns across 8 bases. V shed 6 bases and J 6 bases; nucleotides not matched to a gene: 10. The CDR3 covers 14 residues. CDR1 is SNHLY, CDR2 FYNNEI, per germline. Here the CDR3 reads CASSLTSGEGEQYF. DNA of the CDR3: TGTGCCAGCAGCCTCACTAGCGGAGAAGGCGAGCAGTACTTC.

The V call is TRBV18, the J call TRBJ1-1; D is unclear. The CDR3 is made up of 12 amino acids. Germline CDR1 reads KGHSH; CDR2 reads LQKENI. V was pared by 4 bases and J by 0 bases, with 3 bases between. The chain's CDR3 is CASSQLNTEAFF. CDR3 nucleotides: TGTGCCAGCTCACAACTGAACACTGAAGCTTTCTTT.